The clone carrying this TCR beta chain was seen a handful of times. Profiling relied on immunoSEQ multiplex PCR, and the TCRdb table lists in-frame clones only, not all of them. The table records roughly 300,000 clones, 83% of them present only once. The CDR3 totals 16 residues. Trimming pared 0 bases from V and 10 bases from J, leaving 16 bases between. The germline V gene has CDR1 SNHLY and CDR2 FYNNEI. These data are taken from a study of blood T cell repertoires in COVID-19. The overall study: Acute-phase and convalescent COVID-19 samples originated in the United States, Italy and Spain. T cells, B-cell-depleted T cells, or PBMCs provided the cDNA or gDNA that served as material.

The chain carries TRBV2 and TRBJ1-6, with no clear D. The clonotype originates from a woman aged 45-65 years with acute or convalescent COVID-19. Sequenced input: peripheral blood. The chain's CDR3 is CASSEAGRGMDSPLHF. The CDR3 DNA reads TGTGCCAGCAGTGAAGCCGGGCGAGGGATGGACTCACCCCTCCACTTT. Looking up the rest from reference TRBV2 and TRBJ1-6 gives the full variable domain: EPEVTQTPSHQVTQMGQEVILRCVPISNHLYFYWYRQILGQKVEFLVSFYNNEISEKSEIFDDQFSVERPDGSNFTLKIRSTKLEDSAMYFCASSEAGRGMDSPLHFGNGTRLTVT.